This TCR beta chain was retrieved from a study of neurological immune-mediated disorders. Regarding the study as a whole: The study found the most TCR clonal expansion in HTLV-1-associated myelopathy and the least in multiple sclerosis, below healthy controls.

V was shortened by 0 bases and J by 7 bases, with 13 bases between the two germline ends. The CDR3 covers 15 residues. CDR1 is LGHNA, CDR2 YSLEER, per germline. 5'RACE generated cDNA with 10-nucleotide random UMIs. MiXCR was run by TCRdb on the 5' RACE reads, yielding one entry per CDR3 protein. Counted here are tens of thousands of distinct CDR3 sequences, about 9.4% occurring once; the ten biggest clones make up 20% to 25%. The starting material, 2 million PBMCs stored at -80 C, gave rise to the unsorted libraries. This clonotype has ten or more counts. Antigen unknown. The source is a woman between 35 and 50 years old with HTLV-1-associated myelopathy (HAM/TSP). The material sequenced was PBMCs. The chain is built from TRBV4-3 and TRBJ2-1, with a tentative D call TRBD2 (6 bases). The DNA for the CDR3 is TGCGCCAGCAGCCAAGACAAGTTACTAGCAAATGAGCAGTTCTTC. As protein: CASSQDKLLANEQFF.